This T cell receptor beta chain appears in the sequencing data of a study of cytotoxic CD8 clonotypes in ibrutinib-treated CLL. Turning to the study itself: Among responders, roughly 25 were partial and 2 complete; after median about 70 months, roughly 14 stayed remitted and some 12 progressed. General study findings and limits: At ibrutinib response, clonality increased, and at progression it declined back toward baseline. Baseline clonality was higher than in age-matched healthy donors and moved in step with circulating CD8+ T-cell counts.

CDR1 and CDR2 from the germline V gene are SGDLS and YYNGEE. This CDR3 has 15 amino acids. Germline trimming cut 4 bases from V and 2 bases from J; bases unmatched to any gene: 9. Points on this clone: Its antigen is unidentified.

TCRdb's copy holds only in-frame clones and misses some; the assay was immunoSEQ multiplex PCR. This sample has roughly 40,000 clones, with around 63% found just once. The sample in question was PBMCs, obtained at disease progression, from a patient treated with ibrutinib. J is TRBJ2-7 and V is TRBV9; 7 bases are shared with TRBD2. The sequence derives from a human donor with chronic lymphocytic leukemia. As DNA, the CDR3 is TGTGCCAGCAGCTCAGACCCACGGGAGGCCTACGAGCAGTACTTC. Its protein is CASSSDPREAYEQYF.